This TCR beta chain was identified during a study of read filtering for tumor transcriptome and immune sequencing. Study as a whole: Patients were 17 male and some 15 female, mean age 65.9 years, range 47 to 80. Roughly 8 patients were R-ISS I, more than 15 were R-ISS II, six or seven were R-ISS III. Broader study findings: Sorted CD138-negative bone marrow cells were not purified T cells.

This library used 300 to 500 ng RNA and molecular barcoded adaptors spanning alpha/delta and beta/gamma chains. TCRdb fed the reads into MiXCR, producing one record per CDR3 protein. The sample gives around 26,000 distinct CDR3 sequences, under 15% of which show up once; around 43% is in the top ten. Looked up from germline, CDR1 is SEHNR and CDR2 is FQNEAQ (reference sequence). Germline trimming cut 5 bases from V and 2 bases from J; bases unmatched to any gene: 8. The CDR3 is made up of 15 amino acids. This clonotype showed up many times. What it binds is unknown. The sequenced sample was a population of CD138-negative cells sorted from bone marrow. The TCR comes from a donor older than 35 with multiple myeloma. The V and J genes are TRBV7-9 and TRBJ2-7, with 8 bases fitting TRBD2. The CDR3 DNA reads TGTGCCAGCAGCCGTAGCGGGATTAACGCCTACGAGCAGTACTTC. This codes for CASSRSGINAYEQYF.